This TCR beta chain was found in a study of T-cell memory formation after mild COVID-19. Overall study context: Most TCR clusters belonged to a single donor. Study-wide points: CD4+ contracting clones lay mainly in CM and EM, CD8+ ones in EMRA. Cross-reactive memory apparently joined, as some responding clones appeared in pre-infection memory.

CDR3 length equals 11 residues. V lost 2 bases and J lost 8, with 5 bases in between. Germline V gene data show CDR1 as MNHEY and CDR2 as SVGAGI. From 5'RACE with constant-segment primers came TCR alpha and TCR beta cDNA libraries that carried sample barcodes and UMIs. Each CDR3 protein is one row after TCRdb ran MiXCR on the 5' RACE reads. The sample consists of under 350,000 distinct CDR3 sequences, around 16% of them appearing once. This clonotype was observed a few times. No antigen is known for it. V is TRBV6-5 and J is TRBJ2-3; no definite D call. Sequencing was performed on PBMCs or a T cell subset sorted from them (not recorded which). This TCR was recovered from a man between 18 and 29 years old who had mild COVID-19 (a few samples of this study predate the infection). Cell type and time point are not known. The CDR3 reads CASSYRGTQYF. CDR3 nucleotides: TGTGCCAGCAGTTACCGCGGTACGCAGTATTTT.